Listed below are T cell receptor beta chains from one sample, sequenced in a study of cytomegalovirus exposure and HLA in healthy donors. The method was immunoSEQ multiplex PCR; TCRdb's version includes in-frame clones alone and lacks a portion of them. The sample carries 150,000 to 200,000 clones, roughly four fifths recorded once. Sequences were obtained from PBMCs. Source of these receptors: a man aged 45-60 years in good health and CMV-seropositive. CDR3s include the opening cysteine and the closing phenylalanine or tryptophan. D genes are given only for firm matches. Not all rows give a size; the values are once, few, many and, for expanded clones, a class.

clone_size j_call v_call d_call cdr3_nt cdr3_aa
- TRBJ2-2 TRBV7-3 - TGTGCCAGCAGCTCCAGCGGTGGGGAGCTGTTTTTT CASSSSGGELFF
- TRBJ1-5 TRBV7-2 - TGTGCCAGCAGCTTACAGCGGAGCAATCAGCCCCAGCATTTT CASSLQRSNQPQHF
- TRBJ2-1 TRBV28 TRBD2 TGTGCCAGCAGTTCTCAATTCGGGAGCGGGAGGGCCAATGAGCAGTTCTTC CASSSQFGSGRANEQFF
- TRBJ1-2 TRBV7-9 - TGTGCCAGCAGCATACCGGGACAAAGTAAAGGCTACACCTTC CASSIPGQSKGYTF
once TRBJ2-3 TRBV19 TRBD2 TGTGCCAGTAGTATTCGAAGGCTAGCGGGGTTCGATACGCAGTATTTT CASSIRRLAGFDTQYF
- TRBJ2-7 TRBV9 - TGTGCCAGCAGCCCTAGTTTGGGGCAGCCGAACTACGAGCAGTACTTC CASSPSLGQPNYEQYF
once TRBJ1-5 TRBV7-9 TRBD1 TGTGCCAGCAGTCCCCTGACAGGGGGCGCCCGGCCCCAGCATTTT CASSPLTGGARPQHF
few TRBJ2-5 TRBV5-1 - TGCGCCAGCAGCCAACCCCGGGACACTCCATACAAAGAGACCCAGTACTTC CASSQPRDTPYKETQYF
- TRBJ1-1 TRBV5-6 - TGTGCCAGCAGCTTGGGGGCCTTGGCGAACACTGAAGCTTTCTTT CASSLGALANTEAFF
- TRBJ2-7 TRBV5-1 TRBD2 TGCGCCAGCAGCTTATGGACTAGCGGAGCCCGAGCGGGCTACGAGCAGTACTTC CASSLWTSGARAGYEQYF
once TRBJ1-4 TRBV6-5 TRBD1 TGTGCCAGCAGGTCCGGGACAGGGTCAAAACTGTTTTTT CASRSGTGSKLFF
- TRBJ1-1 TRBV29-1 - TGCAGCGTTGAAGCTGGGCGCAACACTGAAGCTTTCTTT CSVEAGRNTEAFF
few TRBJ1-2 TRBV2 - TGTGCCAGCAGTCACCAATCCGGTAACTATGGCTACACCTTC CASSHQSGNYGYTF
once TRBJ1-2 TRBV4-3 - TGCGCCAGCAGCCAAGACCGGCGGAGTATTTATGGCTACACCTTC CASSQDRRSIYGYTF
- TRBJ1-2 TRBV19 TRBD1 TGTGCCAGTAGTATAGGGACAGGGAACTATGGCTACACCTTC CASSIGTGNYGYTF
- TRBJ1-6 TRBV6-5 TRBD1 TGTGCCAGCAGCCGTACAGGGGAGGTTTCACCCCTCCACTTT CASSRTGEVSPLHF
- TRBJ2-1 TRBV4-1 - TGCGCCAGCAGCCACCCCGGAGGCCCCTCCTACAATGAGCAGTTCTTC CASSHPGGPSYNEQFF
- TRBJ2-7 TRBV6-5 TRBD2 TGTGCCAGCAGTTACTTTTTCGGGCTAGCGGGTGAGCAGTACTTC CASSYFFGLAGEQYF
- TRBJ2-1 TRBV19 TRBD1 TGTGCCAGTAGTATAGGGGACAGGGGGCGCCGGAATGAGCAGTTCTTC CASSIGDRGRRNEQFF
- TRBJ2-5 TRBV4-3 - TGCGCCAGCAGCCAAGATTACGGGGAGTGGCAAGAGACCCAGTACTTC CASSQDYGEWQETQYF
- TRBJ2-7 TRBV6-5 - TGTGCCAGCAGTTACGACAGCTCCTACGAGCAGTACTTC CASSYDSSYEQYF
- TRBJ1-1 TRBV7-9 - TGTGCCAGCAGCCCGGGGACAAGGAACACTGAAGCTTTCTTT CASSPGTRNTEAFF
- TRBJ1-5 TRBV18 - TGTGCCAGCTCAAAGGGAGTGAGCAATCAGCCCCAGCATTTT CASSKGVSNQPQHF